This TCR beta chain was obtained from a study of cytomegalovirus exposure and HLA in healthy donors. Findings of the study overall: Previously analyzed data showed that most TCR beta V segments were productive at a frequency of about 87% or about 30%. In a later analysis, at a false discovery rate of 0.05, about 15,000 TCR beta sequences were associated with HLA alleles.

Regarding donors, all were healthy bone marrow donors. In the PCR, 60 Vbeta and 13 Jbeta primers were used. Repertoires were generated with immunoSEQ multiplex PCR, while TCRdb's copy carries only in-frame clones and drops some. This table holds 150,000 or so clones, about 80% found once. Turning to this clone: Its antigen is undetermined.

V dropped 2 bases and J dropped 6 bases, with 8 bases sitting between them. This CDR3 has 13 amino acids. Germline CDR1 is SGHTA and CDR2 is FQGNSA. The TCR sequence derives from a woman between 35 and 50 years old in good health and CMV-seronegative. The chain combines TRBV7-2 with TRBJ2-1; a weak D match, TRBD2 (6 bases). Source material: PBMCs. The CDR3 DNA is TGTGCCAGCAGCTTATTGGAGGGCAATGAGCAGTTCTTC. It codes for CASSLLEGNEQFF.